One sample yielded the 4 T cell receptor beta chains listed below, sequenced in a study of blood T cell repertoires in COVID-19. TCRdb's copy holds only in-frame clones and misses some; the assay was immunoSEQ multiplex PCR. This table holds 120,000 or so clones, over 75% found once. Sequenced sample: peripheral blood. The origin of the receptors is a man older than 75 with active or convalescent COVID-19.

The gene calls are TRBV24-1 and TRBJ2-1; TRBD2 might be the D (5 bases). V shed 5 bases and J shed 3 bases, with 13 bases lying between them. CDR1 is KGHDR and CDR2 is SFDVKD in the germline V gene. This CDR3 spans 15 amino acids. CDR3 DNA sequence: TGTGCCACCAGTGTGGCGAGCGGACGCTACAATGAGCAGTTCTTC. Encoded protein: CATSVASGRYNEQFF.

J is TRBJ2-3 and V is TRBV18; 7 bases match TRBD2. Germline trimming cut 2 bases from V and 5 bases from J; bases unmatched to any gene: 7. CDR1 is KGHSH and CDR2 is LQKENI in the germline V gene. This CDR3 is built from 15 residues. Here the CDR3 reads CASSPGAGAIDTQYF. CDR3 bases: TGTGCCAGCTCACCAGGGGCGGGAGCCATAGATACGCAGTATTTT. Complete variable domain (other parts from reference TRBV18 and TRBJ2-3): NAGVMQNPRHLVRRRGQEARLRCSPMKGHSHVYWYRQLPEEGLKFMVYLQKENIIDESGMPKERFSAEFPKEGPSILRIQQVVRGDSAAYFCASSPGAGAIDTQYFGPGTRLTVL.

The J gene is TRBJ2-1, the V gene TRBV25-1; the match to TRBD2 covers 11 bases. The germline CDR1 and CDR2 sequences are MGHDK and SYGVNS. The V segment lost 4 bases and the J segment 1 base; nucleotides outside the gene matches: 6. This CDR3 region has 17 residues. CDR3 amino acids: CASSAYSGGVSYNEQFF. Here the CDR3 DNA reads TGTGCCAGCAGTGCCTATAGCGGGGGGGTGTCCTACAATGAGCAGTTCTTC.

This chain connects TRBV3-1 (or the pseudogene TRBV3-2) to TRBJ2-1; TRBD2 matches at 13 bases. This CDR3 has 22 residues. Germline trimming cut 0 bases from V and 0 bases from J; bases unmatched to any gene: 14. Looked up from germline, CDR1 is LGHDT and CDR2 is YNNKEL (reference sequence). The CDR3: CASSQDPRLAGGPVSSYNEQFF. CDR3 coding DNA: TGTGCCAGCAGCCAAGATCCTCGACTAGCGGGAGGTCCCGTGAGCTCCTACAATGAGCAGTTCTTC.